Below, 17 T cell receptor beta chains from the same sample are listed, as sequenced in a study of cytomegalovirus exposure and HLA in healthy donors. The PCR contained 60 Vbeta and 13 Jbeta primers. Produced via immunoSEQ multiplex PCR; TCRdb's table is partial and in-frame only. The sample table includes roughly 120,000 clones. The sequencing sample was made of PBMCs. The receptor source for this set is a man aged 40-49 years in good health and CMV-seropositive.

The chain carries TRBV29-1 and TRBJ2-1; possible D gene TRBD2, 6 bases. The CDR3 runs to 14 residues. V lost 1 base to trimming and J lost 4 bases, with 11 bases between them. The germline V gene encodes CDR1 SQVTM and CDR2 ANQGSEA. In nucleotides, the CDR3 is TGCAGCGTTGAAGGGTGGGGACTTTACAATGAGCAGTTCTTC. Translation gives CSVEGWGLYNEQFF.

The J gene is TRBJ2-1, the V gene TRBV19, with TRBD2 identical over 7 bases. The CDR3 runs 11 residues. The V gene's germline CDR1 is LNHDA and CDR2 SQIVND (reference sequence). Losses at the gene ends were 6 bases for V and 9 bases for J; bases not matched to a gene: 2. The chain's CDR3 is CASSREVEQFF. The DNA of the CDR3 is TGTGCCAGTAGCCGGGAGGTTGAGCAGTTCTTC.

This chain joins TRBV7-3 and TRBJ1-1, with D tentatively TRBD1 (6 bases). The V and J ends lost 5 bases and 0 bases respectively, with 10 bases between them. CDR1 is SGHTA, CDR2 FQGTGA, per germline. The CDR3 extends over 14 amino acids. CDR3 coding DNA: TGTGCCAGCAGCGGTCAGGGGATGAACACTGAAGCTTTCTTT. Its translation is CASSGQGMNTEAFF.

The chain employs TRBV9 and TRBJ2-1; 11 bases line up with TRBD2. CDR3 length: 17 amino acids. The germline CDR1 and CDR2 sequences are SGDLS and YYNGEE. The ends lost 1 base at V and 4 bases at J; junction bases unmatched: 7. CDR3 sequence: CASSVSLAGGFYNEQFF. The CDR3 DNA reads TGTGCCAGCAGCGTATCTTTAGCGGGAGGGTTTTACAATGAGCAGTTCTTC.

The chain uses TRBV5-6 and TRBJ2-2; D unclear. Germline-derived CDR1 and CDR2 are SGHDT and YYEEEE. Trimming took 0 bases from V and 4 from J, leaving 10 bases between them. There are 15 residues in the CDR3. The CDR3 DNA reads as TGTGCCAGCAGCTTGGCGGGTAAGGTCACCGGGGAGCTGTTTTTT. This translates into CASSLAGKVTGELFF.

CDR3 amino acids: CASSKPGLAFETQYF. CDR3 nucleotide sequence: TGTGCCAGCAGTAAACCGGGACTAGCCTTCGAGACCCAGTACTTC. The genes are TRBV6-5 and TRBJ2-5, with TRBD2 matching 9 bases. Germline V gene lookup returns CDR1 MNHEY and CDR2 SVGAGI. Unmatched junction bases numbered 9, after V lost 5 bases and J lost 5 bases. The CDR3 length is 15 residues.

The rearrangement uses TRBV28 and TRBJ2-3; tentatively, D is TRBD1 (6 bases). V was cut by 6 bases and J by 2 bases, with 12 bases left in between. The germline gives CDR1 MDHEN, CDR2 SYDVKM. This CDR3 contains 14 residues. CDR3 in DNA: TGTGCCAGCAGCACGGGACACCTCACAGATACGCAGTATTTT. Its protein is CASSTGHLTDTQYF.

V and J are TRBV27 and TRBJ1-5, with a possible D match to TRBD1 (6 bases). V lost 2 bases and J 3 bases, leaving 17 bases between the germline ends. Germline CDR1 reads MNHEY; CDR2 reads SMNVEV (reference sequence). The CDR3 length is 17 residues. CDR3 in amino acids: CASSLGAGESPNQPQHF. Written as DNA, the CDR3 is TGTGCCAGCAGTTTAGGGGCAGGGGAATCCCCCAATCAGCCCCAGCATTTT.

This chain connects TRBV19 to TRBJ2-7; a weak D match, TRBD2 (6 bases). With 4 bases removed from V and 5 bases from J, the gap between germline ends came to 12 bases. The germline V gene has CDR1 LNHDA and CDR2 SQIVND (reference sequence). CDR3 length: 13 residues. The CDR3 loop is CASSRRGRDEQYF. The CDR3, as DNA: TGTGCCAGTAGTAGGAGGGGCAGGGACGAGCAGTACTTC.

The rearrangement links TRBV28 to TRBJ2-3, with 13 bases identical to TRBD2. CDR3 length: 15 residues. The V gene's germline CDR1 is MDHEN and CDR2 SYDVKM. V dropped 4 bases and J dropped 8; count of bases not matched to a gene: 6. The CDR3 sequence: CASSSPGLAGTTQYF. The CDR3, as DNA: TGTGCCAGCAGTTCCCCGGGACTAGCGGGAACTACGCAGTATTTT.

The chain employs TRBV5-1 and TRBJ2-5; 7 bases are shared with TRBD1. Trimming at V came to 3 bases and at J to 1 base, leaving 6 bases not matched to a gene. From germline, CDR1 is SGHRS and CDR2 YFSETQ. The CDR3 is 15 amino acids. For the CDR3, the DNA is TGCGCCAGCAGCTCCAACCCAGGGGGCCAAGAGACCCAGTACTTC. Translating it yields CASSSNPGGQETQYF.

V usage is TRBV18 and J usage is TRBJ2-7; 8 nucleotides match TRBD2. V was clipped by 6 bases and J by 3 bases; unmatched bases: 7. Germline CDR1 and CDR2: KGHSH and LQKENI. This CDR3 is 14 amino acids long. The CDR3, as DNA: TGTGCCAGCTCCCCAGCGGGAGAAGGCTACGAGCAGTACTTC. Its protein is CASSPAGEGYEQYF. Based on the CDR3 plus reference TRBV18 and TRBJ2-7, the full variable domain is NAGVMQNPRHLVRRRGQEARLRCSPMKGHSHVYWYRQLPEEGLKFMVYLQKENIIDESGMPKERFSAEFPKEGPSILRIQQVVRGDSAAYFCASSPAGEGYEQYFGPGTRLTVT.

On this clone itself: A junction end diverges from the germline sequence, so it may reflect a read error. The V gene is TRBV6-1, the J gene TRBJ2-7; D possibly corresponds to TRBD1 (5 bases). The CDR3 spans 16 residues. Per germline, CDR1 MNHNS and CDR2 SASEGT. This CDR3 is CASSQAAGQRLYEQYF. The CDR3 DNA reads TGTGCCAGCAGTCAAGCCGCCGGACAACGACTCTACGAGCAGTACTTC.

Here the CDR3 reads CASSLARGPYEQYF. In DNA form, the CDR3 reads TGTGCCAGCAGTTTAGCCAGGGGACCCTACGAGCAGTACTTC. The V and J genes are TRBV28 and TRBJ2-7; the D gene is possibly TRBD1 (6 bases). The CDR3 is 14 amino acids. CDR1 is MDHEN, CDR2 SYDVKM, per germline. V was cut by 2 bases and J by 2 bases, with 10 bases left in between.

The genes are TRBV6-1 and TRBJ2-5; a weak D match, TRBD1 (6 bases). From germline, CDR1 is MNHNS and CDR2 SASEGT. Trimming shortened V by 0 bases and J by 3 bases, and 11 bases separated the two germline ends. The CDR3 totals 15 residues. The CDR3 here is CASSEAGAGEETQYF. The CDR3 DNA sequence: TGTGCCAGCAGTGAAGCGGGGGCAGGGGAAGAGACCCAGTACTTC.

The chain employs TRBV6-4 and TRBJ1-1; D not certain. Looked up from germline, CDR1 is MRHNA and CDR2 is SNTAGT. Trimming stripped 5 bases from V and 1 base from J, with 14 bases between. CDR3 size: 15 residues. The CDR3 sequence: CASSPAGGANTEAFF. The CDR3 DNA reads as TGTGCCAGCAGTCCCGCGGGCGGTGCGAACACTGAAGCTTTCTTT.

This chain connects TRBV7-2 to TRBJ2-1; TRBD2 agrees at 11 bases. The germline V gene encodes CDR1 SGHTA and CDR2 FQGNSA. The CDR3 runs 18 residues. Losses at the gene ends were 1 base for V and 4 bases for J; bases not matched to a gene: 9. In nucleotides, the CDR3 is TGTGCCAGCAGCTTAGATCCACTAGCGGGAGTCACATACAATGAGCAGTTCTTC. This codes for CASSLDPLAGVTYNEQFF.